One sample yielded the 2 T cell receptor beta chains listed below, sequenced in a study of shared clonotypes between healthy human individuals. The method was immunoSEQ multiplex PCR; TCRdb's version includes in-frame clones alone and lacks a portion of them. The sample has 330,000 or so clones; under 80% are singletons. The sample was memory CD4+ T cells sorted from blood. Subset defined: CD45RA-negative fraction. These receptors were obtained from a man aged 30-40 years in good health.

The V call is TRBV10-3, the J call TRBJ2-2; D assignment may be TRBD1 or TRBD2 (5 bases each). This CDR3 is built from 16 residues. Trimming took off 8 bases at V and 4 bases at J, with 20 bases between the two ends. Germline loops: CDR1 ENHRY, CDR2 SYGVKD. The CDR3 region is CAISEGQAGSTGELFF. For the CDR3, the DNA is TGTGCCATCTCCGAGGGTCAGGCAGGGTCCACCGGGGAGCTGTTTTTT.

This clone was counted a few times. The CDR3 nucleotides read TGTGCCAGCAGGGACGGCAATGAGCAGTTCTTC. Amino acids: CASRDGNEQFF. This chain uses TRBV6-5 with TRBJ2-1; D gene uncertain. Deletions cut 6 bases from V and 6 bases from J, with 6 bases between. Germline V gene sequence: CDR1 MNHEY, CDR2 SVGAGI. The CDR3 covers 11 residues.